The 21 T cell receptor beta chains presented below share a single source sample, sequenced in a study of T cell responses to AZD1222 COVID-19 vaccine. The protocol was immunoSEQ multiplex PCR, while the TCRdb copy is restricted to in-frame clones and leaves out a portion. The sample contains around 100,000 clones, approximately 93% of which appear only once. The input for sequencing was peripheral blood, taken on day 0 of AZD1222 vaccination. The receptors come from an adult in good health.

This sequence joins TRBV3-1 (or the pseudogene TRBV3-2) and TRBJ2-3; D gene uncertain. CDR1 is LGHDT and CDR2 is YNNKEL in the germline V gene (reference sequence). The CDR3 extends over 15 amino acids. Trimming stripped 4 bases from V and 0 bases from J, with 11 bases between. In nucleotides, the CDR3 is TGTGCCAGCAGCCTCAGAGAGACTAGCACAGATACGCAGTATTTT. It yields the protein CASSLRETSTDTQYF.

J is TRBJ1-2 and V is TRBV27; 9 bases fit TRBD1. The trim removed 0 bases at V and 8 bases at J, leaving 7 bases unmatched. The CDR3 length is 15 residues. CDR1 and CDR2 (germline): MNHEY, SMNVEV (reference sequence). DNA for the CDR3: TGTGCCAGCAGTTTATCGACAACAGGGGGCCGGGGCTACACCTTC. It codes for CASSLSTTGGRGYTF.

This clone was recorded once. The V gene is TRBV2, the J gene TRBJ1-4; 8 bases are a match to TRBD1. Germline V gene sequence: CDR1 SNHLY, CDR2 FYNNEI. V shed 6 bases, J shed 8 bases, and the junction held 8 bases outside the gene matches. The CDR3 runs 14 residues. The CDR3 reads CASSPGQGAEKLFF. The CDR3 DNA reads TGTGCCAGCAGCCCTGGACAGGGAGCCGAAAAACTGTTTTTT.

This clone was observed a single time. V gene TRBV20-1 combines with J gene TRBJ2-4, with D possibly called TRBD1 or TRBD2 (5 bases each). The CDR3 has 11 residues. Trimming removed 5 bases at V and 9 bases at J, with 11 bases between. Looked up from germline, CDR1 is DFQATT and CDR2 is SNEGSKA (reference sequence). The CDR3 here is CSAHPGTIQYF. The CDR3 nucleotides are TGCAGTGCTCACCCGGGGACCATTCAGTACTTC.

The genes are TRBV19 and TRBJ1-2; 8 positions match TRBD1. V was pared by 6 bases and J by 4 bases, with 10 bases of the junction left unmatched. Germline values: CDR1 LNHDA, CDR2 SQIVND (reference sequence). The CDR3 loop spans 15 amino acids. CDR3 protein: CASRFAGGAFYGYTF. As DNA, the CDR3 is TGTGCCAGTAGATTCGCAGGGGGCGCTTTCTATGGCTACACCTTC.

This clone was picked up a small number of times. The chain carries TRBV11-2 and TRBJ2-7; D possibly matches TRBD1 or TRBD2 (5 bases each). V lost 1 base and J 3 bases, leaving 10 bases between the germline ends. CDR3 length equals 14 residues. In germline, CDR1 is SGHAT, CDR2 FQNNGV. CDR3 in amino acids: CASSLGGGDYEQYF. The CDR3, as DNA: TGTGCCAGCAGCTTAGGTGGGGGTGACTACGAGCAGTACTTC.

CDR3 bases: TGTGCCACCAGCAGAGACAGCGGCGGGGGAAACATTCAGTACTTC. It codes for CATSRDSGGGNIQYF. This chain joins TRBV15 and TRBJ2-4; TRBD2 agrees at 7 bases. V dropped 0 bases and J dropped 6; count of bases not matched to a gene: 5. This CDR3 contains 15 residues. Germline V gives CDR1 LNHNV, CDR2 YYDKDF (reference sequence).

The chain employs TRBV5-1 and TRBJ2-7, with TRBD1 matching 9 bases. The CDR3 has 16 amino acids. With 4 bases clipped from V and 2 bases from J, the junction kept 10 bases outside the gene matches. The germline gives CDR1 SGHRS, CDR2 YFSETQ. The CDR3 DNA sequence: TGCGCCAGCAGCCGACCCCGGGACAGGGCGACCTACGAGCAGTACTTC. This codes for CASSRPRDRATYEQYF. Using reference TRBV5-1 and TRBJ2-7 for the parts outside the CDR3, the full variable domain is KAGVTQTPRYLIKTRGQQVTLSCSPISGHRSVSWYQQTPGQGLQFLFEYFSETQRNKGNFPGRFSGRQFSNSRSEMNVSTLELGDSALYLCASSRPRDRATYEQYFGPGTRLTVT.

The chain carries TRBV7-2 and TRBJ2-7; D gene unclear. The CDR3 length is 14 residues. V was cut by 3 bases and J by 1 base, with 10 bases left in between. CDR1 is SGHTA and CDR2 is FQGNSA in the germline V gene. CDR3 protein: CASSFSRSSYEQYF. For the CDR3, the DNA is TGTGCCAGCAGCTTCAGTAGGAGTTCCTACGAGCAGTACTTC.

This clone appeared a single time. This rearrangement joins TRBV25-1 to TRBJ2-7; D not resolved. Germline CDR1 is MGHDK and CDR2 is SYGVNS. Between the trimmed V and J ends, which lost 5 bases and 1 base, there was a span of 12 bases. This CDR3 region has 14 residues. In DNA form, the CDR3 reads TGTGCCAGCAGTCCCCCCACAGATTCCTACGAGCAGTACTTC. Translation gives CASSPPTDSYEQYF.

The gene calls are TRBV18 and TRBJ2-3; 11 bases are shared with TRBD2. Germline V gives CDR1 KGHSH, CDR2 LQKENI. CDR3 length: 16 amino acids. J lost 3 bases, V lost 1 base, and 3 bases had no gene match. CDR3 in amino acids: CASSPRSSGRTDTQYF. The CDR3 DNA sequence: TGTGCCAGCTCACCACGGTCTAGCGGGAGGACAGATACGCAGTATTTT.

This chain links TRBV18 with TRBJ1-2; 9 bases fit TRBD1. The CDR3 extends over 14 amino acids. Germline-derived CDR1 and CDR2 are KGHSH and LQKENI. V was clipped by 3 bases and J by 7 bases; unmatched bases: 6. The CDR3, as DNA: TGTGCCAGCTCACCGAACAGGGGGCGCGGTGGCTACACCTTC. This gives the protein CASSPNRGRGGYTF.

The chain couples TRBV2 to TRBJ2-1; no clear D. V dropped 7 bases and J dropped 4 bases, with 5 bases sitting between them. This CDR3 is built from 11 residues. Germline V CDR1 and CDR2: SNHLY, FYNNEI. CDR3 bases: TGTGCCAGCATGTATTACAATGAGCAGTTCTTC. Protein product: CASMYYNEQFF.

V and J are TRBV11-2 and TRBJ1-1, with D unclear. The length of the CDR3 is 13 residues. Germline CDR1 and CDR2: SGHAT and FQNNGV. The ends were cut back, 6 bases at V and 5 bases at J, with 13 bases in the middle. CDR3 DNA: TGTGCCAGCAGTCCTCAGCGGGTTACTGAAGCTTTCTTT. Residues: CASSPQRVTEAFF. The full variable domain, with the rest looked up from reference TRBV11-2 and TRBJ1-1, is EAGVAQSPRYKIIEKRQSVAFWCNPISGHATLYWYQQILGQGPKLLIQFQNNGVVDDSQLPKDRFSAERLKGVDSTLKIQPAKLEDSAVYLCASSPQRVTEAFFGQGTRLTVV.

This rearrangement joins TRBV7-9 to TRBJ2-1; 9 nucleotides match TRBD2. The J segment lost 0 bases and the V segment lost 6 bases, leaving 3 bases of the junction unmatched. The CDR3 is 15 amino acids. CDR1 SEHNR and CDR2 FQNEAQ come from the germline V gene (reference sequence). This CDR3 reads CASRPGLASYNEQFF. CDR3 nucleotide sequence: TGTGCCAGCAGACCGGGACTAGCCTCCTACAATGAGCAGTTCTTC.

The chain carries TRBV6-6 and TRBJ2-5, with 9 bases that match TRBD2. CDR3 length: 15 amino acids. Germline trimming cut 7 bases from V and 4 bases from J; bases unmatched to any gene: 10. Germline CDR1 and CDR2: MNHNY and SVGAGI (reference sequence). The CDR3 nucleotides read TGTGCCAGCAACCCCCCCTCTAGCGGGGCAGAGACCCAGTACTTC. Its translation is CASNPPSSGAETQYF.

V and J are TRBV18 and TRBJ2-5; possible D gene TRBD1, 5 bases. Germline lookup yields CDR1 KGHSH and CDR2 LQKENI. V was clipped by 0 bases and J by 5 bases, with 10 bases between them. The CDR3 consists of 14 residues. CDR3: CASSPPNAGETQYF. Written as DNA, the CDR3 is TGTGCCAGCTCACCACCGAATGCAGGGGAGACCCAGTACTTC.

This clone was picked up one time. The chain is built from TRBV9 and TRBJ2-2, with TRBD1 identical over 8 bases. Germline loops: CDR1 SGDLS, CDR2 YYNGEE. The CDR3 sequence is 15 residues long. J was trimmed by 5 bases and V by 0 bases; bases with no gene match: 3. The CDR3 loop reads CASSVAGTGTGELFF. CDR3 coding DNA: TGTGCCAGCAGCGTAGCTGGGACAGGTACCGGGGAGCTGTTTTTT. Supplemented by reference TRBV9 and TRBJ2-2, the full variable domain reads DSGVTQTPKHLITATGQRVTLRCSPRSGDLSVYWYQQSLDQGLQFLIQYYNGEERAKGNILERFSAQQFPDLHSELNLSSLELGDSALYFCASSVAGTGTGELFFGEGSRLTVL.

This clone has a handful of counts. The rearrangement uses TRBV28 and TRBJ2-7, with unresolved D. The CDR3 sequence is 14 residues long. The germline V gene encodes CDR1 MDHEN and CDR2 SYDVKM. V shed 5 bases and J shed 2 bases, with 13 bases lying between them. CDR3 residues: CASSRYRTTYEQYF. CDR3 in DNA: TGTGCCAGCAGTAGGTACAGAACCACCTACGAGCAGTACTTC.

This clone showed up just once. Written as DNA, the CDR3 is TGTGCCAGCAGTCCGACTAGCGGATCCCCCCTGCCTTACGAGCAGTACTTC. As protein: CASSPTSGSPLPYEQYF. The genes are TRBV28 and TRBJ2-7; 9 bases map to TRBD2. J lost 4 bases, V lost 5 bases, and 15 bases had no gene match. CDR3 size: 17 residues. The germline CDR1 and CDR2 sequences are MDHEN and SYDVKM.

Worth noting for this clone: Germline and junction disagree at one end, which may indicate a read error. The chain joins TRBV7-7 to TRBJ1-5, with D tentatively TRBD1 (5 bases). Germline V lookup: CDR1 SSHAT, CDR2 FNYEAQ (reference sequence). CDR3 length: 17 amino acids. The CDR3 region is CASSRAGVRVGNQPQHF. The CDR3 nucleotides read TGTGCTAGCAGCCGGGCGGGGGTCAGGGTTGGCAATCAGCCCCAGCATTTT. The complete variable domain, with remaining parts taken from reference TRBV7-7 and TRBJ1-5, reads GAGVSQSPRYKVTKRGQDVTLRCDPISSHATLYWYQQALGQGPEFLTYFNYEAQPDKSGLPSDRFSAERPEGSISTLTIQRTEQRDSAMYRCASSRAGVRVGNQPQHFGDGTRLSIL.